This entry describes one T cell receptor (beta chain). Its cognate antigen is unknown. The sample contains more than one DNA sequence encoding this CDR3. The sample belongs to a study of shared clonotypes between healthy human individuals. V lost 3 bases to trimming and J lost 0 bases, with 7 bases between them. The CDR3 consists of 14 residues. The germline CDR1 and CDR2 sequences are SNHLY and FYNNEI. Using immunoSEQ multiplex PCR, the repertoire was profiled, and TCRdb retains in-frame clones only, with some absent. The sample lists 2 million or so clones, 95% occurring once. Regarding the study as a whole: A reduction in generation probabilities was seen for non-shared clonotypes relative to those shared by all four donors. Estimated clonotype richness was generally higher in naive than memory subsets.

The receptor's source is a young man in good health. Material: naive CD4+ T cells sorted from blood. The subset was: CD45RA+ positively selected. The chain carries TRBV2 and TRBJ2-3, with D hard to call. This chain's CDR3 is CASSDRQSTDTQYF. CDR3 bases: TGTGCCAGCAGTGATAGGCAGAGCACAGATACGCAGTATTTT.